These 16 T cell receptor beta chains were sequenced from one sample in a study of blood T cells in healthy people across ages. With a J-beta primer mix and a sample-barcoded 5' primer, a second PCR ran about 7 to 12 cycles. Using its own MiXCR run on the 5' RACE reads, TCRdb lists one record per CDR3 protein. The sample carries about 640,000 distinct CDR3 sequences, roughly 30% recorded once. Sequenced: blood. These receptors all come from a woman aged 80 or older in good health.

This clonotype was seen many times. The chain combines TRBV20-1 with TRBJ2-5; a weak D match, TRBD1 (6 bases). CDR1 is DFQATT, CDR2 SNEGSKA, per germline (reference sequence). Between the trimmed V and J ends, which lost 5 bases and 1 base, there was a span of 17 bases. This CDR3 comprises 15 residues. The CDR3 bases are TGCAGTGCTGGGTTTGGACAGTCCGTCCAAGAGACCCAGTACTTC. Encoded protein: CSAGFGQSVQETQYF.

The CDR3 nucleotides are TGTGCCAGCAGTCGACAGGGTGAAAATTCACCCCTCCACTTT. The encoded protein is CASSRQGENSPLHF. The chain joins TRBV6-6 to TRBJ1-6; 7 bases are a match to TRBD1. The CDR3 loop spans 14 amino acids. Losses at the gene ends were 5 bases for V and 7 bases for J; bases not matched to a gene: 5. Per germline, CDR1 MNHNY and CDR2 SVGAGI (reference sequence).

This clonotype was observed at least ten times. J is TRBJ2-1 and V is TRBV7-2; 9 bases are shared with TRBD2. The CDR3 totals 17 residues. CDR1 is SGHTA and CDR2 is FQGNSA in the germline V gene. V was clipped by 5 bases and J by 0 bases; unmatched bases: 8. The CDR3 spells CASSPWGSGSSYNEQFF. The DNA for the CDR3 is TGTGCCAGCAGCCCCTGGGGTAGCGGGAGCTCCTACAATGAGCAGTTCTTC.

At least ten counts were recorded for this clonotype. The V and J genes are TRBV29-1 and TRBJ2-5; no clear D gene. Per the germline V gene, CDR1 is SQVTM and CDR2 is ANQGSEA. The CDR3 loop spans 13 amino acids. V lost 0 bases to trimming and J lost 4 bases, with 9 bases between them. CDR3 bases: TGCAGCGTTGAAGACGCTTCGGGAGAGACCCAGTACTTC. This encodes CSVEDASGETQYF. The whole variable domain, remainder taken from reference TRBV29-1 and TRBJ2-5, is SAVISQKPSRDICQRGTSLTIQCQVDSQVTMMFWYRQQPGQSLTLIATANQGSEATYESGFVIDKFPISRPNLTFSTLTVSNMSPEDSSIYLCSVEDASGETQYFGPGTRLLVL.

This clonotype occurred a few times. Its ends do not fully match the called genes, so a read error is possible. This chain uses TRBV6-2 or TRBV6-3 with TRBJ2-1, with D perhaps TRBD2 (5 bases). The length of the CDR3 is 16 residues. CDR1 is MNHEY and CDR2 is SVGEGT in the germline V gene. The DNA of the CDR3 is TGTACCAGCACGAATCGCGGGCTGGCGGACCACAATGAGCAGTTCTTC. Its translation: CTSTNRGLADHNEQFF.

This clonotype was seen a handful of times. This sequence joins TRBV2 and TRBJ1-2; D is possibly TRBD1 (6 bases). Germline-derived CDR1 and CDR2 are SNHLY and FYNNEI. The CDR3 has 16 residues. Trimming left V 6 bases short and J 2 bases short, with 19 bases between. Here the CDR3 reads CASSQQDRGTNYGYTF. Written as DNA, the CDR3 is TGTGCCAGCAGCCAACAGGACAGAGGGACAAACTATGGCTACACCTTC.

This clonotype was detected many times. The CDR3 spells CASSPTGGANYGYTF. The CDR3 DNA reads as TGTGCCAGCAGCCCAACTGGAGGAGCTAACTATGGCTACACCTTC. This sequence joins TRBV7-9 and TRBJ1-2; D is undetermined. V was clipped by 5 bases and J by 0 bases, with 13 bases between them. CDR3 size: 15 residues. Per germline, CDR1 SEHNR and CDR2 FQNEAQ (reference sequence).

The table lists this clonotype with many counts. The chain carries TRBV12-3 or TRBV12-4 and TRBJ2-6; 8 positions agree with TRBD1. The trim removed 3 bases at V and 4 bases at J, leaving 5 bases unmatched. CDR3 length equals 16 residues. The chain's CDR3 is CASSFDRGTGANVLTF. CDR3 sequence (DNA): TGTGCCAGCAGTTTTGACAGGGGAACCGGGGCCAACGTCCTGACTTTC.

The chain is built from TRBV3-1 and TRBJ2-1, with TRBD1 matching 7 bases. The CDR3 covers 16 residues. The germline CDR1 and CDR2 sequences are LGHDT and YNNKEL (reference sequence). V dropped 5 bases and J dropped 7; count of bases not matched to a gene: 14. The CDR3 reads CASSSIEGAQQNEQFF. CDR3 coding DNA: TGTGCCAGCAGCTCTATAGAGGGGGCCCAACAGAATGAGCAGTTCTTC.

Notes on this clonotype: Compared with germline, one end of the junction differs, possibly owing to a read error. The chain joins TRBV6-1 to TRBJ2-7; 9 bases agree with TRBD2. The J call is in doubt because the DNA end fits TRBJ2-5 better. CDR3 length equals 16 residues. CDR1 is MNHNS, CDR2 SASEGT, per germline. The CDR3 DNA follows: TGTGCCGGCAGCCGTTTGGGAAGCGGGGGGCGGGAGACCCAGTACTTC. Translation gives CAGSRLGSGGRETQYF.

This clonotype was recorded only once. The chain links TRBV9 to TRBJ2-1; 9 bases fit TRBD2. The CDR3 length is 16 residues. Germline CDR1 SGDLS, CDR2 YYNGEE. The V segment lost 0 bases and the J segment 8 bases; nucleotides outside the gene matches: 9. The CDR3 region is CASSVEASGDRDEQFF. The CDR3 DNA is TGTGCCAGCAGCGTAGAGGCTAGCGGGGATAGGGATGAGCAGTTCTTC.

This clonotype was found many times. This may arise from a read error, as a much more abundant clone is one base away. V usage is TRBV4-1 and J usage is TRBJ2-5, with D tentatively TRBD2 (7 bases). The CDR3 has 15 residues. Germline V gives CDR1 MGHRA, CDR2 YSYEKL. The V and J ends lost 4 bases and 11 bases respectively, with 23 bases between them. In DNA, the CDR3 is TGCGCCAGCAGCCGGACTGAGGGGGGGCTTGATGAGCAGTACTTC. Protein product: CASSRTEGGLDEQYF.

The rearrangement links TRBV15 to TRBJ1-1; D is ambiguous. Trimming took 1 base from V and 4 from J, leaving 13 bases between them. This CDR3 has 15 amino acids. The V gene's germline CDR1 is LNHNV and CDR2 YYDKDF (reference sequence). The CDR3 DNA is TGTGCCACCAGCAGAGTCCGGGTTGGGAGCACTGAAGCTTTCTTT. Residues: CATSRVRVGSTEAFF.

This clonotype was seen many times. This chain joins TRBV25-1 and TRBJ2-5; D possibly matches TRBD1 or TRBD2 (6 bases each). This CDR3 contains 15 residues. Trimming pared 6 bases from V and 1 base from J, leaving 15 bases between. Per germline, CDR1 MGHDK and CDR2 SYGVNS. The CDR3 reads CASRGAGEAQETQYF. In nucleotides, the CDR3 is TGTGCCAGCAGGGGCGCAGGGGAGGCCCAAGAGACCCAGTACTTC.

This chain links TRBV28 with TRBJ2-3; 8 positions agree with TRBD2. CDR1 is MDHEN, CDR2 SYDVKM, per germline. This CDR3 has 14 residues. Trimming cost V 5 bases and J 4 bases; bases outside gene matches: 5. CDR3: CASSAGGDADTQYF. CDR3 DNA sequence: TGTGCCAGCAGTGCCGGGGGGGACGCAGATACGCAGTATTTT.

As regards this clonotype: A clone one base away is much larger, so this may be a read error. This chain links TRBV6-5 with TRBJ1-5; 7 bases are shared with TRBD1. Germline V CDR1 and CDR2: MNHEY, SVGAGI. The CDR3 is made up of 15 amino acids. The chain's CDR3 is CASRQTGDSNLPQHF. The CDR3 DNA reads TGTGCCAGCAGGCAAACAGGGGATAGCAATCTGCCCCAGCATTTT.